Listed below are T cell receptor beta chains from one sample, sequenced in a study of blood T cell repertoires in COVID-19. Produced via immunoSEQ multiplex PCR; TCRdb's table is partial and in-frame only. The sample lists over 120,000 clones; 87% were seen once. Sequenced material: peripheral blood. Every receptor here comes from a man in his fifties or sixties who had recovered from COVID-19. Both conserved end residues are part of each CDR3. A D gene is named only where the DNA matches it firmly. Part of the rows lack a size; the others show once, few, many or a class for expanded clones.

D gene: TRBD1; clone size: NA; V gene: TRBV6-5; J gene: TRBJ1-1; CDR3 protein: CASGRGQGDTEAFF; CDR3 DNA: TGTGCCAGCGGCCGGGGACAGGGGGACACTGAAGCTTTCTTT
D gene: NA; clone size: NA; V gene: TRBV5-1; J gene: TRBJ2-2; CDR3 protein: CASSLDTVNTGELFF; CDR3 DNA: TGCGCCAGCAGCTTGGATACAGTCAACACCGGGGAGCTGTTTTTT
D gene: NA; clone size: NA; V gene: TRBV30; J gene: TRBJ2-3; CDR3 protein: CAWSVGGAVGTDTQYF; CDR3 DNA: TGTGCCTGGAGTGTAGGGGGGGCAGTTGGGACAGATACGCAGTATTTT
D gene: NA; clone size: NA; V gene: TRBV6-5; J gene: TRBJ2-4; CDR3 protein: CASSYSESSTKNIQYF; CDR3 DNA: TGTGCCAGCAGTTACTCGGAATCTAGCACCAAAAACATTCAGTACTTC
D gene: NA; clone size: NA; V gene: TRBV7-2; J gene: TRBJ2-1; CDR3 protein: CASSLALGQGHEQFF; CDR3 DNA: TGTGCCAGCAGCTTAGCCCTAGGGCAGGGCCATGAGCAGTTCTTC
D gene: NA; clone size: NA; V gene: TRBV10-3; J gene: TRBJ1-1; CDR3 protein: CAIRPGQEVTEAFF; CDR3 DNA: TGTGCCATCAGACCGGGACAAGAAGTCACTGAAGCTTTCTTT
D gene: NA; clone size: NA; V gene: TRBV11-3; J gene: TRBJ2-7; CDR3 protein: CASSTRQGLVYEQYF; CDR3 DNA: TGTGCCAGCAGCACACGACAGGGACTAGTCTACGAGCAGTACTTC
D gene: TRBD1; clone size: NA; V gene: TRBV7-2; J gene: TRBJ2-7; CDR3 protein: CASSSGRDRGSYEQYF; CDR3 DNA: TGTGCCAGCAGCTCGGGCCGGGACAGGGGTTCCTACGAGCAGTACTTC
D gene: NA; clone size: NA; V gene: TRBV5-4; J gene: TRBJ2-2; CDR3 protein: CASSSRQSGELFF; CDR3 DNA: TGTGCCAGCAGCTCTCGACAGAGCGGGGAGCTGTTTTTT
D gene: NA; clone size: once; V gene: TRBV27; J gene: TRBJ2-1; CDR3 protein: CASSLSGNPYNEQFF; CDR3 DNA: TGTGCCAGCAGTTTATCCGGGAACCCCTACAATGAGCAGTTCTTC
D gene: TRBD1; clone size: NA; V gene: TRBV6-2/TRBV6-3; J gene: TRBJ1-2; CDR3 protein: CASSHQGGPNYGYTF; CDR3 DNA: TGTGCCAGCAGCCATCAAGGGGGCCCAAACTATGGCTACACCTTC
D gene: NA; clone size: NA; V gene: TRBV5-8; J gene: TRBJ1-1; CDR3 protein: CASSYPVLNTEAFF; CDR3 DNA: TGTGCCAGCAGCTATCCAGTCCTGAACACTGAAGCTTTCTTT
D gene: NA; clone size: NA; V gene: TRBV19; J gene: TRBJ1-3; CDR3 protein: CASSMLGEGNTIYF; CDR3 DNA: TGTGCCAGTAGTATGTTAGGGGAAGGAAACACCATATATTTT
D gene: TRBD1; clone size: NA; V gene: TRBV13; J gene: TRBJ2-7; CDR3 protein: CASSSSGQPYEQYF; CDR3 DNA: TGTGCCAGCAGCTCGTCGGGACAGCCGTACGAGCAGTACTTC
D gene: TRBD2; clone size: NA; V gene: TRBV19; J gene: TRBJ2-3; CDR3 protein: CASSSGLGNADTQYF; CDR3 DNA: TGTGCCAGTAGTTCGGGACTAGGGAATGCAGATACGCAGTATTTT
D gene: NA; clone size: NA; V gene: TRBV24-1; J gene: TRBJ1-6; CDR3 protein: CATSDWGVGECNSPLHF; CDR3 DNA: TGTGCCACCAGTGATTGGGGGGTCGGGGAGTGCAATTCACCCCTCCACTTT
D gene: TRBD1; clone size: NA; V gene: TRBV7-2; J gene: TRBJ1-5; CDR3 protein: CASSFLTGGYQPQHF; CDR3 DNA: TGTGCCAGCAGCTTTCTGACAGGGGGGTATCAGCCCCAGCATTTT
D gene: NA; clone size: NA; V gene: TRBV19; J gene: TRBJ2-7; CDR3 protein: CASSIVPWQDQSYEQYF; CDR3 DNA: TGTGCCAGTAGTATAGTCCCCTGGCAGGATCAGTCCTACGAGCAGTACTTC
D gene: NA; clone size: few; V gene: TRBV11-3; J gene: TRBJ2-7; CDR3 protein: CASSPRRADYEQYF; CDR3 DNA: TGTGCCAGCAGCCCGCGGAGGGCGGACTACGAGCAGTACTTC
D gene: TRBD1; clone size: NA; V gene: TRBV19; J gene: TRBJ1-5; CDR3 protein: CASSLDGTGNQPQHF; CDR3 DNA: TGTGCCAGTAGTCTCGACGGGACAGGCAATCAGCCCCAGCATTTT
D gene: NA; clone size: NA; V gene: TRBV5-1; J gene: TRBJ1-4; CDR3 protein: CASSLRQLNEKLFF; CDR3 DNA: TGCGCCAGCAGCTTGAGACAGCTTAATGAAAAACTGTTTTTT